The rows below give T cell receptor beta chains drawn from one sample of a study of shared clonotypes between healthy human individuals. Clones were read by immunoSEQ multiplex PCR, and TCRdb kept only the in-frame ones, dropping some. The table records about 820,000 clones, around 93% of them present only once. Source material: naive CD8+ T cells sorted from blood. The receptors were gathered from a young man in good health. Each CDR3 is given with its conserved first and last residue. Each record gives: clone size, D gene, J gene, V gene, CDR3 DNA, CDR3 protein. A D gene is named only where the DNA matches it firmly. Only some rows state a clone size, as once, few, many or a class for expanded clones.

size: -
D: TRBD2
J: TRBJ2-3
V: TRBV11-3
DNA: TGTGCCAGCAGCTCCGGGGGTTGGGAGCGGGACACAGATACGCAGTATTTT
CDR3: CASSSGGWERDTDTQYF

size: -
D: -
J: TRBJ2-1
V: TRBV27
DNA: TGTGCCAGCAGCTCCGGGCCCCCTCGGGATGAGCAGTTCTTC
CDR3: CASSSGPPRDEQFF

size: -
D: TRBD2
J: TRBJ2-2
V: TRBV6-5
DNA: TGTGCCAGCACACGGACTAGCGGGACCGGGGAGCTGTTTTTT
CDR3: CASTRTSGTGELFF

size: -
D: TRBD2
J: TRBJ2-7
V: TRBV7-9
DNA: TGTGCCAGCAGCTCCCCGGTGGCTAGCGGAAGCTCCTACGAGCAGTACTTC
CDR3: CASSSPVASGSSYEQYF

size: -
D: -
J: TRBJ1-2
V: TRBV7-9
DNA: TGTGCCAGCAGCCCTACCCCGGAGGGGTCCTTGGGCTACACCTTC
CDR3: CASSPTPEGSLGYTF

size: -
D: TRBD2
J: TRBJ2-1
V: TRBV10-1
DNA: TGCGCCAGCAGTGGACTAGCGGTCGTCGGCTCCTACAATGAGCAGTTCTTC
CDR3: CASSGLAVVGSYNEQFF

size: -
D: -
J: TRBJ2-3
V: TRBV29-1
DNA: TGCAGCGTCGAAGGCAGGCGCGATACGCAGTATTTT
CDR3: CSVEGRRDTQYF

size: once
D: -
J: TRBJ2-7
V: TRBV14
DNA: TGTGCCAGCAGCCAAGTACCCTTCGAGCAGTACTTC
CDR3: CASSQVPFEQYF

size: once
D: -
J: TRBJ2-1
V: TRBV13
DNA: TGTGCCAGCAGCTTAGAGGGACCCAATGAGCAGTTCTTC
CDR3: CASSLEGPNEQFF

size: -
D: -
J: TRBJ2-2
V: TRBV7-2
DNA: TGTGCCAGCAGCTTAAAATGGCTCACCGGGGAGCTGTTTTTT
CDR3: CASSLKWLTGELFF

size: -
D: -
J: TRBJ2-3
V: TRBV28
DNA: TGTGCCAGCAGTTTAGGGCAGGCTAGCACAGATACGCAGTATTTT
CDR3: CASSLGQASTDTQYF

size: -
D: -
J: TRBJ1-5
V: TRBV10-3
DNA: TGTGCCATCAGTGGGGAAGGGGGTCAGCCCCAGCATTTT
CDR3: CAISGEGGQPQHF

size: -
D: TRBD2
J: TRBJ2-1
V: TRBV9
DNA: TGTGCCAGCAGTGGACTAGCGGGGTTTAGTGGCGATGAGCAGTTCTTC
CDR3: CASSGLAGFSGDEQFF

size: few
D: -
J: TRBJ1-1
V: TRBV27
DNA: TGTGCCAGCAAGGACCGAAGTCAAGAAGCTTTCTTT
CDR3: CASKDRSQEAFF

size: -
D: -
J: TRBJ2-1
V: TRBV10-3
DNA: TGTGCCATCGAAGATCCGAGGGGAGGCTACAATGAGCAGTTCTTC
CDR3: CAIEDPRGGYNEQFF

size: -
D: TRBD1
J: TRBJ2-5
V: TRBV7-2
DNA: TGTGCCAGCAGCTCCCGGGGGCAGGGGGCCCGGGAGACCCAGTACTTC
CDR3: CASSSRGQGARETQYF

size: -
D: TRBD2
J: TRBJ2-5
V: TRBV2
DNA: TGTGCCAGCAGACCAGCGGGAGGGCGACAAGAGACCCAGTACTTC
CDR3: CASRPAGGRQETQYF

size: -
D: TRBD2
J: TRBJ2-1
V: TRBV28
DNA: TGTGCCAGCAGTTTCGGTCTAGCGGGTCGTGAGCAGTTCTTC
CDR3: CASSFGLAGREQFF

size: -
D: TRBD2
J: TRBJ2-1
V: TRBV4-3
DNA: TGCGCCAGCAGCCAAGCCCGGACTAGCGGAAGTTACAATGAGCAGTTCTTC
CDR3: CASSQARTSGSYNEQFF

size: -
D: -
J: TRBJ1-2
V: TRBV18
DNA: TGTGCCAGCTCGCAGGGGAGTGACTACACCTTC
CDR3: CASSQGSDYTF

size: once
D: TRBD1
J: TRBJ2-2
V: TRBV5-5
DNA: TGTGCCAGCAGCTGGACCGGGACAGGGGAAACCGGGGAGCTGTTTTTT
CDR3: CASSWTGTGETGELFF

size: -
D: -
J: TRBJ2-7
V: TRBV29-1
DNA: TGCAGCGCCGAATCGCCTAACTACGAGCAGTACTTC
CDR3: CSAESPNYEQYF

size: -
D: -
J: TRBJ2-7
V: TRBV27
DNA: TGTGCCAGCAGTTTCACGGGGACGTACGAGCAGTACTTC
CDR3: CASSFTGTYEQYF

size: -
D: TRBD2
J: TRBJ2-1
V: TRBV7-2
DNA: TGTGCCAGCAGCTTAGCGCTAGCGGGAGCGGAATACAATGAGCAGTTCTTC
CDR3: CASSLALAGAEYNEQFF

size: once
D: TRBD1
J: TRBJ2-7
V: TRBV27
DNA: TGTGCCAGCAGGGGACAGGGTAACTACGAGCAGTACTTC
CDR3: CASRGQGNYEQYF

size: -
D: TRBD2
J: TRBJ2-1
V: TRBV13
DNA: TGTGCCAGCAGCTTTGGCGGGGGGCCGGGGGAGCAGTTCTTC
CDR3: CASSFGGGPGEQFF

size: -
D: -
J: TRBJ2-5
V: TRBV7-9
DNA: TGTGCCAGCAGCTTGTTTCCGGAGGACATGGAGACCCAGTACTTC
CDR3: CASSLFPEDMETQYF

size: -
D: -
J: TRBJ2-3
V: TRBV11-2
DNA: TGTGCCAGCAGCCACGAACTAGCTGCGCAGTATTTT
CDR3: CASSHELAAQYF

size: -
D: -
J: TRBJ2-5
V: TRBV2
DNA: TGTGCCAGCAGTGATATAGGGAGCGAGACCCAGTACTTC
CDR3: CASSDIGSETQYF